Listed below are T cell receptor beta chains from one sample, sequenced in a study of shared clonotypes between healthy human individuals. Sequenced by immunoSEQ multiplex PCR; TCRdb stores in-frame clones only, minus some. In the table there are around 100,000 clones, around 64% of which are singletons. Sequenced sample: memory CD8+ T cells sorted from blood. All receptors come from a woman aged 25 to 39 in good health. Both conserved end residues are part of each CDR3. A D gene is named only where the DNA matches it firmly. Clone size is stated in some rows and not others, as once, few, many or a class when expanded.

. TRBJ1-2 . TRBV19 13 CASSAELLYGYTF TGTGCCAGTAGTGCAGAGCTCCTCTATGGCTACACCTTC
TRBD1 TRBJ2-7 few TRBV6-1 12 CASSGDSYEQYF TGTGCCAGCAGTGGGGACAGTTACGAGCAGTACTTC
. TRBJ2-5 . TRBV20-1 10 CSANWGTQYF TGCAGTGCTAATTGGGGGACCCAGTACTTC
. TRBJ2-1 . TRBV7-2 17 CASSLALILLVGNEQFF TGTGCCAGCAGCTTAGCGCTTATCCTTTTAGTGGGCAATGAGCAGTTCTTC
TRBD1 TRBJ1-5 . TRBV6-1 14 CASSIQGSRQPQHF TGTGCCAGCAGTATACAGGGGAGCCGGCAGCCCCAGCATTTT
. TRBJ2-1 . TRBV30 10 CAWGASKQFF TGTGCCTGGGGCGCATCTAAGCAGTTCTTC
. TRBJ2-3 . TRBV29-1 13 CSGWTFSTDTQYF TGCAGCGGGTGGACTTTTAGCACAGATACGCAGTATTTT
TRBD2 TRBJ2-3 . TRBV15 15 CATSREASGADTQYF TGTGCCACCAGCAGAGAGGCTAGCGGGGCAGATACGCAGTATTTT
. TRBJ2-3 few TRBV6-4 15 CASSATSSGTDTQYF TGTGCCAGCAGTGCTACTAGTTCTGGCACAGATACGCAGTATTTT
. TRBJ2-7 . TRBV5-1 14 CASSLDDRTYEQYF TGCGCCAGCAGCTTGGATGACAGAACCTACGAGCAGTACTTC
. TRBJ2-1 . TRBV11-3 13 CASSFSGDNEQFF TGTGCCAGCAGCTTCTCGGGGGACAATGAGCAGTTCTTC
. TRBJ2-7 few TRBV10-1 15 CASSERFEGSAEQYF TGCGCCAGCAGTGAGAGGTTCGAGGGTTCAGCCGAGCAGTACTTC
TRBD2 TRBJ2-7 . TRBV6-5 14 CASRPWGGSYEQYF TGTGCCAGCAGGCCTTGGGGGGGTTCCTACGAGCAGTACTTC
. TRBJ2-6 . TRBV7-2 17 CASSFHPPGSGANVLTF TGTGCCAGCAGCTTCCACCCTCCGGGCTCTGGGGCCAACGTCCTGACTTTC
TRBD1 TRBJ1-2 . TRBV5-1 17 CASRSLQGARRAYGYTF TGCGCCAGCAGATCATTACAGGGGGCCCGAAGAGCTTATGGCTACACCTTC
. TRBJ2-1 . TRBV6-1 13 CASSEAIHNEQFF TGTGCCAGCAGTGAAGCTATCCACAATGAGCAGTTCTTC
. TRBJ2-1 . TRBV19 13 CASSWRREGEQFF TGTGCCAGTAGCTGGAGGCGGGAAGGTGAGCAGTTCTTC